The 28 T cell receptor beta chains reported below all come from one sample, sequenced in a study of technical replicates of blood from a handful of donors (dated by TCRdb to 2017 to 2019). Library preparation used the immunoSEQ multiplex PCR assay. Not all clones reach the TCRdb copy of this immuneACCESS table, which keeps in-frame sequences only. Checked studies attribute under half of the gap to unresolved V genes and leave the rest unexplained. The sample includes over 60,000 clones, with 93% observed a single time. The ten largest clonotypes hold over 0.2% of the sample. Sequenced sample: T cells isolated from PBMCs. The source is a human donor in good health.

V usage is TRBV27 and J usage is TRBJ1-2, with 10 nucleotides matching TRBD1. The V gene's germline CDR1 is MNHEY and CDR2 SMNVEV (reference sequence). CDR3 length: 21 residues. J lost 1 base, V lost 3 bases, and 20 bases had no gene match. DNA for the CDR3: TGTGCCAGCAGTTTGCGGGGGGGGACAGGGGCCTATACGCCCCATAACTATGGCTACACCTTC. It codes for CASSLRGGTGAYTPHNYGYTF.

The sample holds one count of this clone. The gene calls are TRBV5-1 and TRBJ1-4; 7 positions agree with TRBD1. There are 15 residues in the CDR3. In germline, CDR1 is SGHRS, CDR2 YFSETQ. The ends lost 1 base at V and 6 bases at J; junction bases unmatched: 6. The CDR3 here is CASSLLGTADEKLFF. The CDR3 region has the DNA TGCGCCAGCAGCTTGTTAGGGACAGCGGATGAAAAACTGTTTTTT.

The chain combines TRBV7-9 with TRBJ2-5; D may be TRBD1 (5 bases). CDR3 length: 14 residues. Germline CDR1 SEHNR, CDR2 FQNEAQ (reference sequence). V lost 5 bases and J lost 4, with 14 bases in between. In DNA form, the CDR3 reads TGTGCCAGCAGCGAAGGGGCAGTGGGAGAGACCCAGTACTTC. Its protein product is CASSEGAVGETQYF.

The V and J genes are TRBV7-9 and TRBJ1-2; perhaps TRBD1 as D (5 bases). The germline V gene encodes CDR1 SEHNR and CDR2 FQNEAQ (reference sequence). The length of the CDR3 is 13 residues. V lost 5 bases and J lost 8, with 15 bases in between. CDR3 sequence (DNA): TGTGCCAGCAGCCCAAACAGGTTGAGCGGCTACACCTTC. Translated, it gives CASSPNRLSGYTF. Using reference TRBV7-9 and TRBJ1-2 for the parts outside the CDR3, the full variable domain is DTGVSQNPRHKITKRGQNVTFRCDPISEHNRLYWYRQTLGQGPEFLTYFQNEAQLEKSRLLSDRFSAERPKGSFSTLEIQRTEQGDSAMYLCASSPNRLSGYTFGSGTRLTVV.

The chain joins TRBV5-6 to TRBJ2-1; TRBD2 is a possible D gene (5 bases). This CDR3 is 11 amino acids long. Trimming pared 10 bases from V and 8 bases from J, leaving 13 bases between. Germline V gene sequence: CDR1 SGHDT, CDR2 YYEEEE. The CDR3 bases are TGTGCCGATTGGGAGCGCCATGAGCAGTTCTTC. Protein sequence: CADWERHEQFF.

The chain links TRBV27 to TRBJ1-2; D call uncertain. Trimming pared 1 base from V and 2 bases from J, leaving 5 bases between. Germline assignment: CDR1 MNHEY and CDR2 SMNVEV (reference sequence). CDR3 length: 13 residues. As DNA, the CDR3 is TGTGCCAGCAGTTTATACGGGAACTATGGCTACACCTTC. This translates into CASSLYGNYGYTF.

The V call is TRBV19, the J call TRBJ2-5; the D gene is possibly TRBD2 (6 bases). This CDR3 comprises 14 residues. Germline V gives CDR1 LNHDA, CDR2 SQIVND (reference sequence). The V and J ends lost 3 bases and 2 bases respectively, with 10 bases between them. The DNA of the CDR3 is TGTGCCAGTAGTATGACTAGTTCACAAGAGACCCAGTACTTC. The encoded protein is CASSMTSSQETQYF.

The CDR3 DNA reads as TGTGCCAGCAGTTTATTATGGGGGCGAGTGAGTACTGAAGCTTTCTTT. Its translation is CASSLLWGRVSTEAFF. This rearrangement joins TRBV28 to TRBJ1-1; TRBD1 is a possible D gene (6 bases). Trimming cost V 1 base and J 5 bases, with 17 bases left between them. The CDR3 contains 16 residues. Germline CDR1 reads MDHEN; CDR2 reads SYDVKM. The variable domain in full, with the rest retrieved from reference TRBV28 and TRBJ1-1, is DVKVTQSSRYLVKRTGEKVFLECVQDMDHENMFWYRQDPGLGLRLIYFSYDVKMKEKGDIPEGYSVSREKKERFSLILESASTNQTSMYLCASSLLWGRVSTEAFFGQGTRLTVV.

The CDR3 spells CASSLGLGLQNSPLHF. The CDR3 DNA follows: TGCGCCAGCAGCTTGGGGCTGGGGCTTCAGAATTCACCCCTCCACTTT. The V and J genes are TRBV5-1 and TRBJ1-6; maybe TRBD1 (5 bases). The germline V gene has CDR1 SGHRS and CDR2 YFSETQ. Trimming shortened V by 0 bases and J by 7 bases, and 14 bases separated the two germline ends. The CDR3 is 16 amino acids. Filled out from reference TRBV5-1 and TRBJ1-6, the complete variable domain reads KAGVTQTPRYLIKTRGQQVTLSCSPISGHRSVSWYQQTPGQGLQFLFEYFSETQRNKGNFPGRFSGRQFSNSRSEMNVSTLELGDSALYLCASSLGLGLQNSPLHFGNGTRLTVT.

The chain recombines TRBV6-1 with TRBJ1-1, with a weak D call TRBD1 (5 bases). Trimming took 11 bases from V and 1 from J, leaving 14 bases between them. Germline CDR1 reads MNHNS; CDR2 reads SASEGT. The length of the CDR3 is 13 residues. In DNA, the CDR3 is TGTGCCGGGGCCTGGGCTTCGAACACTGAAGCTTTCTTT. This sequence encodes CAGAWASNTEAFF.

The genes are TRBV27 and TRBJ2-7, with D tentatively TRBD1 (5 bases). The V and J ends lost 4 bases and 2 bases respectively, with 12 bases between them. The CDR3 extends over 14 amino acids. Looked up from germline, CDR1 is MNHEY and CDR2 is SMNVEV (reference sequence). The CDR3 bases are TGTGCCAGCAGTTCGTTAGGGGTCCCCTACGAGCAGTACTTC. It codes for CASSSLGVPYEQYF.

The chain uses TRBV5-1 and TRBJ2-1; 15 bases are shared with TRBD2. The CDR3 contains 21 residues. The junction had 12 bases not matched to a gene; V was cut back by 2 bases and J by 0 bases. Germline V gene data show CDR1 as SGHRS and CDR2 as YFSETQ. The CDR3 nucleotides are TGCGCCAGCAGCTTCCCCACCGGGACTAGCGGGGGGCCAAGCTCCTACAATGAGCAGTTCTTC. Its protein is CASSFPTGTSGGPSSYNEQFF.

The CDR3 DNA is TGTGCCAGCAGGAAAACGGACAGGGGGCCGACAGATACGCAGTATTTT. It encodes CASRKTDRGPTDTQYF. The rearrangement uses TRBV6-6 and TRBJ2-3; 11 positions match TRBD1. The CDR3 is 16 amino acids. Germline loops: CDR1 MNHNY, CDR2 SVGAGI (reference sequence). The junction had 8 bases not matched to a gene; V was cut back by 6 bases and J by 3 bases.

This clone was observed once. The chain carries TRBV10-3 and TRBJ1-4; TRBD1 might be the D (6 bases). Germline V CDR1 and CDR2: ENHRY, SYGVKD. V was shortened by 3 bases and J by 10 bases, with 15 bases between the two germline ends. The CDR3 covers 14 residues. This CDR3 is CAISEQGEFVKLFF. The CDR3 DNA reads TGTGCCATCAGTGAACAGGGTGAATTCGTAAAACTGTTTTTT.

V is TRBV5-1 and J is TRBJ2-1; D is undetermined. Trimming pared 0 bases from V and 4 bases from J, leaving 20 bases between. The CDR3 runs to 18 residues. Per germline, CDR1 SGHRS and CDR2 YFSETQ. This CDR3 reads CASSLARHPTSGYNEQFF. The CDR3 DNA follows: TGCGCCAGCAGCTTGGCCAGACACCCTACTTCCGGATACAATGAGCAGTTCTTC.

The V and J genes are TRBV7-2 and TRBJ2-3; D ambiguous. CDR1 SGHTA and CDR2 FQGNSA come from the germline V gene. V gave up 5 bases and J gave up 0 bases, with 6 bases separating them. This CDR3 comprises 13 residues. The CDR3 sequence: CASSATSTDTQYF. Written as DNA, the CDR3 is TGTGCCAGCAGCGCTACTAGCACAGATACGCAGTATTTT.

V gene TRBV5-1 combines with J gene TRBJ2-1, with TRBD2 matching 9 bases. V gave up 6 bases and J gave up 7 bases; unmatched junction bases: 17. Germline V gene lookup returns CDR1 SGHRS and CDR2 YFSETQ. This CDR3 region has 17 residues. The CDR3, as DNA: TGCGCCAGCAACCTTGGATGGGTAGCGGGAGTAATAAATGAGCAGTTCTTC. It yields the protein CASNLGWVAGVINEQFF.

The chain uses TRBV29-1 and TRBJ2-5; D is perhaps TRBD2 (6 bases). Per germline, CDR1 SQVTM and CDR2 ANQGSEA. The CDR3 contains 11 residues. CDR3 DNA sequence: TGCAGTCTCTGGGCGGGGGAGACCCAGTACTTC. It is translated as CSLWAGETQYF.

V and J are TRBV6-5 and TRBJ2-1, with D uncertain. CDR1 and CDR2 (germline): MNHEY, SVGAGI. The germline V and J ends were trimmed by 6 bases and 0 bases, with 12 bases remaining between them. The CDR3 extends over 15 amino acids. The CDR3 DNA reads TGTGCCAGCAGCCTCTACTACCTCTCCTACAATGAGCAGTTCTTC. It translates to CASSLYYLSYNEQFF.

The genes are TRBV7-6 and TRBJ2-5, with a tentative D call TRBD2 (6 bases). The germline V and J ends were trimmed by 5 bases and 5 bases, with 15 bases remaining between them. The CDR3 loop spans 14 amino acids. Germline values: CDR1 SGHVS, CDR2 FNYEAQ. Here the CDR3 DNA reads TGTGCCAGCAGCCCGGGAGCCCTTTGGGAGACCCAGTACTTC. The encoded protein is CASSPGALWETQYF.

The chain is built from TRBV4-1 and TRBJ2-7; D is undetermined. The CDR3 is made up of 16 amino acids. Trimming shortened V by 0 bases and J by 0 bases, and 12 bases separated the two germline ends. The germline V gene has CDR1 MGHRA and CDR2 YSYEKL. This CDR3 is CASSQDGHMVSYEQYF. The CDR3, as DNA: TGCGCCAGCAGCCAAGACGGTCATATGGTCTCCTACGAGCAGTACTTC.

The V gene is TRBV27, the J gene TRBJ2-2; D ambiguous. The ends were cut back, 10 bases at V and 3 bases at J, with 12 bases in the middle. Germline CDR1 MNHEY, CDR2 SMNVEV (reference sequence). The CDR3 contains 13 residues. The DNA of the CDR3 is TGTGCCACCCGCCAGGTATACACCGGGGAGCTGTTTTTT. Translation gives CATRQVYTGELFF.

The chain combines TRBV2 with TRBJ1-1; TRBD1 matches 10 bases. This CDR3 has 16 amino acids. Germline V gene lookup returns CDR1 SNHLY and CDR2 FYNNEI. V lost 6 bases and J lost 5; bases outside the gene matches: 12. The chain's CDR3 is CASRRTGGNLETEAFF. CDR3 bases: TGTGCCAGCAGAAGGACAGGGGGGAACTTGGAGACTGAAGCTTTCTTT.

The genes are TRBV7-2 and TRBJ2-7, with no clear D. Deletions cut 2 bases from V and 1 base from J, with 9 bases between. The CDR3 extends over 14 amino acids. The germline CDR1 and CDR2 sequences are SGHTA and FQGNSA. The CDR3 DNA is TGTGCCAGCAGCTTAACGAGCGTATCCTACGAGCAGTACTTC. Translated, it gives CASSLTSVSYEQYF.

CDR3 region: CATGLGTGADQPQHF. CDR3 DNA sequence: TGTGCCACCGGGCTCGGGACAGGGGCAGATCAGCCCCAGCATTTT. The rearrangement uses TRBV6-1 and TRBJ1-5, with TRBD1 matching 10 bases. The CDR3 covers 15 residues. Germline CDR1 MNHNS, CDR2 SASEGT. The V gene end was trimmed by 10 bases and the J gene end by 5 bases; junction bases not matched to a gene: 11.

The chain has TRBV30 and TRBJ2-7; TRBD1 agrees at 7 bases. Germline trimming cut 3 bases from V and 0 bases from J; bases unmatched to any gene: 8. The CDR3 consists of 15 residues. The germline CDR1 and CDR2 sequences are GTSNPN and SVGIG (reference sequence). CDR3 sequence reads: CAWSGLGGHSYEQYF. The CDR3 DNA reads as TGTGCCTGGAGCGGCTTAGGGGGCCACTCCTACGAGCAGTACTTC.

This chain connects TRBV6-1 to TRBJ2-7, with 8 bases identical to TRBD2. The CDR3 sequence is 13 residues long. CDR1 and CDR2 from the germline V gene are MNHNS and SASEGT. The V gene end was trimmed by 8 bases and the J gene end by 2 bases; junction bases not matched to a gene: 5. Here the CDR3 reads CASGSSGAYEQYF. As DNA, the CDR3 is TGTGCCAGCGGAAGTAGCGGGGCCTACGAGCAGTACTTC.

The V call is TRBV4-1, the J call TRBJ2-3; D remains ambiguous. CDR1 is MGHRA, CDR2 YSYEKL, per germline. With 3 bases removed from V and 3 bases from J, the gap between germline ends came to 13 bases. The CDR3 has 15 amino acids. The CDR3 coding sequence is TGCGCCAGCAGCCAGTTAGGAGCCCTGACAGATACGCAGTATTTT. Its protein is CASSQLGALTDTQYF.